This T cell receptor beta chain was recorded in a study of blood T cell repertoires in COVID-19. In the study overall: The cDNA or gDNA used as material had been derived from T cells, B-cell-depleted T cells, or PBMCs.

In the source study's methods: The assay estimated nucleated cells by amplifying reference gene primers. This table comes from immunoSEQ multiplex PCR, and its TCRdb copy is limited to in-frame clones, with some not included. V, J and clone size are those of that table, while D and trimming were read from the DNA. The table shows under 250,000 clones, with about 87% occurring only once. There are 16 residues in the CDR3. Germline V gene sequence: CDR1 SGDLS, CDR2 YYNGEE. V lost 4 bases and J lost 4; bases outside the gene matches: 10. Sequencing was carried out using peripheral blood. The chain is built from TRBV9 and TRBJ2-3; TRBD2 matches 9 bases. The clonotype comes from a man between 25 and 39 years old with COVID-19, enrolled during active disease. CDR3 residues: CASSLSGSGRPDTQYF. The CDR3, as DNA: TGTGCCAGCAGCCTTAGCGGTAGCGGGAGACCAGATACGCAGTATTTT.